This TCR beta chain was retrieved from a study of glioma-infiltrating T cells. Study outcomes and limitations: Tissue-blood divergence was below expectation in non-neoplastic patients, above in gliomas. Only very few CDR3 sequences appeared in both tissue and blood.

Regarding this clonotype: Its cognate antigen is unknown.

Using RNA template, CDR3s of TCR alpha and beta were amplified with iRepertoire arm-PCR. TCRdb called the multiplex PCR reads again in MiXCR, with one record for every CDR3 protein. The table includes about 130,000 distinct CDR3 sequences, approximately 25% detected once. The TCR was taken from a human donor with low-grade glioma or glioblastoma, undergoing nonglioma brain surgery, or in good health (not recorded which). Sequencing was carried out using glioma tissue, nonneoplastic brain tissue, or PBMCs (not recorded which).

CDR3 in DNA: TGTGCCAGCAGTTATCCGGAGCAAACAGATACGCAGTATTTT. It translates to CASSYPEQTDTQYF. J is TRBJ2-3 and V is TRBV6-1; D gene ambiguous. V dropped 5 bases and J dropped 3 bases, with 12 bases sitting between them. In germline, CDR1 is MNHNS, CDR2 SASEGT. This CDR3 has 14 amino acids.